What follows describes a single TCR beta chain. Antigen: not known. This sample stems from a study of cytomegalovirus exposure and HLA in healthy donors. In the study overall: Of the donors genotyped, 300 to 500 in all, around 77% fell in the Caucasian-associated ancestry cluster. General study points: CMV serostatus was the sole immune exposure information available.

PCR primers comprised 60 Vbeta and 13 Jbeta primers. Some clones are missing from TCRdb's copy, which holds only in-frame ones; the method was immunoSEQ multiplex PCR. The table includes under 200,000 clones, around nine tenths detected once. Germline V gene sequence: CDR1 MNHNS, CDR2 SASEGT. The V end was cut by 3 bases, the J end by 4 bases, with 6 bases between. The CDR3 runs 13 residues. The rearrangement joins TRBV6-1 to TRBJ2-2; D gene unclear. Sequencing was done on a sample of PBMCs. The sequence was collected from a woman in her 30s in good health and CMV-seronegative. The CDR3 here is CASSESATGELFF. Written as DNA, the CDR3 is TGTGCCAGCAGTGAGAGCGCCACCGGGGAGCTGTTTTTT.